The source of this TCR beta chain is a study of regulatory T cells in long-lasting Graves disease listed by TCRdb under 2021. With regard to the full study: Persistent Graves' disease was defined as antithyroid drug treatment for over 5 years with persistently positive TSH receptor autoantibodies. A total of around 35 samples were covered by TCR sequencing, comprising some 13 persistent and roughly 20 newly diagnosed Graves' disease patients. The study took place in China and was registered as a clinical trial. This study used TCR sequencing and RNA sequencing of peripheral blood to compare persistent Graves' disease patients against newly diagnosed Graves' disease patients. Persistent Graves' disease patients in the clinical cohort had taken antithyroid drugs for roughly ten years on average.

The time point label here, explained by the study, means: persistent/refractory GD, antithyroid drugs over 5 years with positive TRAb. For both TCR sequencing and RNA sequencing, RNA was extracted from PBMCs in TRIzol. The diagnosis of Graves' disease followed American Thyroid Association guidelines. The patients came from an endocrinology department in Xi'an, China. Each patient gave around 9.2 milliliters of peripheral blood, collected in an EDTA anticoagulant tube. Ficoll Paque Plus density gradient separation was used to isolate PBMCs, and no further T cell sorting was performed. An Agilent 2100 Bioanalyzer and agarose gel were used to check RNA quality, and a NanoDrop 2000 was used to measure RNA concentration. Concerning this clonotype: Its target antigen remains unknown. One base away there is no much larger clone; base qualities are not given.

Preparation of the library involved multiplex PCR. Sequencing relied on an Illumina HiSeq 4000. iRepertoire HTBI primers and Arm-PCR amplification of CDR3 regions were used to construct TCR beta libraries. Before sequencing, the PCR products underwent gel purification. The source study handled its data this way. Across samples, around 62 TRBV and roughly 15 TRBJ segments were identified and used for gene usage analysis of CDR3 amino acid clonotypes. Filtered high-quality paired reads were merged into contigs using COPE and FqMerger. Contigs were aligned with BLAST to IMGT TRBV, TRBD and TRBJ reference genes, and CDR3 was defined per IMGT. Highly expanded clones were defined as clonotypes with a frequency above 0.1%. Shannon entropy served as the measure of repertoire diversity, while the Gini coefficient captured V-J evenness. A clonotype found in more than one individual was treated as public. TCRdb reprocessed the public reads (quality trimming at Q25 with fastp, clone calling with MiXCR) and kept in-frame beta chains. Entries are consolidated by CDR3 protein sequence, retaining the most common genes and DNA. The V and J calls here are based on TCRdb, not the publication. A total of roughly 300,000 distinct CDR3 sequences appear in this sample, 22% of them only once. The ten biggest clones cover approximately 53% of the sample.

Study-level results and caveats: The small sample size was acknowledged by the authors as a limitation that may reduce accuracy. The study examined only peripheral blood because the primary lesion, thyroid tissue, could not be accessed. Sequencing and analysis were limited to the TCR beta chain. Compared with newly diagnosed patients, patients with persistent Graves' disease had lower TCR Shannon entropy and fewer highly expanded clones, which suggests clonal expansion. Patients with persistent disease shared more public clonotypes (around 3,000) than newly diagnosed patients did (around 930).

This material consisted of peripheral blood mononuclear cells (PBMCs), taken when the disease was refractory, from a patient treated with antithyroid drugs. This TCR derives from a female donor with Graves disease.

This receptor has the CDR3 CASSLGQEVRLDYTF. At the DNA level, the sequence is TGTGCCAGCTCACTGGGACAGGAAGTTCGTCTGGACTACACCTTC. This chain joins TRBV18 to TRBJ1-2; a stretch of 8 junction bases matches TRBD1. Sequences KGHSH (CDR1) and LQKENI (CDR2) are obtained from the germline V gene. Reading from cysteine to phenylalanine, the CDR3 counts 15 amino acids. The kept DNA is CDR3 alone, 45 bases in frame from the first base. Clipping removes 4 bases from V and 10 bases from J, with 14 as the unmatched junction base count.